Listed below are T cell receptor beta chains from one sample, sequenced in a study of shared clonotypes between healthy human individuals. Profiled with immunoSEQ multiplex PCR; TCRdb holds only in-frame clones, not every one. Of roughly 700,000 clones listed, less than 85% are singletons. The sequenced sample consisted of memory CD4+ T cells sorted from blood. Receptors were obtained from a woman aged 25 to 45 in good health. The CDR3 runs from the conserved cysteine through the conserved F or W. The D gene is left open where the match is weak. A clone size is listed for some rows: how often the clone was seen (once, few, many), or a class if it is expanded.

CASSLPGYGYTF,TGTGCCAGCAGCTTGCCGGGCTATGGCTACACCTTC,12,few,TRBV5-6,-,TRBJ1-2
CASSPQPGLAANEQFF,TGTGCCAGCAGCCCACAGCCGGGACTAGCGGCCAATGAGCAGTTCTTC,16,-,TRBV5-6,TRBD2,TRBJ2-1
CASSPERQTDTQYF,TGTGCCAGCAGCCCAGAGAGGCAGACAGATACGCAGTATTTT,14,once,TRBV5-4,-,TRBJ2-3
CASSPKETQYF,TGTGCCAGCAGCCCCAAGGAGACCCAGTACTTC,11,-,TRBV13,-,TRBJ2-5
CASSPLDRDGNTIYF,TGTGCCAGCAGTCCCTTGGACAGGGATGGAAACACCATATATTTT,15,-,TRBV28,TRBD1,TRBJ1-3
CASSRDGEQYF,TGTGCCAGCAGTAGAGACGGGGAGCAGTACTTC,11,-,TRBV2,-,TRBJ2-7
CASSESPEHYEQYF,TGTGCCAGCAGTGAATCCCCAGAACACTACGAGCAGTACTTC,14,-,TRBV6-1,-,TRBJ2-7
CASSPQGRNIQYF,TGTGCCAGCAGCCCCCAGGGTCGTAACATTCAGTACTTC,13,-,TRBV28,-,TRBJ2-4
CASSVGQGVGSDYEQYF,TGTGCCAGCAGCGTGGGACAGGGCGTAGGTTCAGACTACGAGCAGTACTTC,17,-,TRBV28,TRBD1,TRBJ2-7
CASSPTGDYGYTF,TGTGCCAGCAGCCCGACAGGGGACTATGGCTACACCTTC,13,-,TRBV6-1,TRBD1,TRBJ1-2
CASSIATGVGYTF,TGTGCCAGTAGTATCGCGACAGGGGTTGGCTACACCTTC,13,few,TRBV19,TRBD1,TRBJ1-2
CASATPRGVRPDTQYF,TGTGCCAGCGCCACTCCCCGGGGAGTCAGGCCAGATACGCAGTATTTT,16,-,TRBV11-2,-,TRBJ2-3
CASKFRVNYGYTF,TGTGCCAGCAAATTCAGGGTTAACTATGGCTACACCTTC,13,few,TRBV28,-,TRBJ1-2
CASKETSNTGELFF,TGTGCCAGCAAGGAGACGTCGAACACCGGGGAGCTGTTTTTT,14,-,TRBV2,-,TRBJ2-2
CASSVNRGSAETQYF,TGTGCCAGCAGTGTAAACAGGGGGTCGGCAGAGACCCAGTACTTC,15,-,TRBV6-1,TRBD1,TRBJ2-5
CASSRTRPSSSPGPNEQFF,TGTGCCAGCAGCCGGACCCGGCCTAGCTCTTCGCCTGGCCCCAATGAGCAGTTCTTC,19,-,TRBV7-2,-,TRBJ2-1
CASSLGGGLGNQPQHF,TGCGCCAGCAGCTTGGGAGGGGGCTTGGGCAATCAGCCCCAGCATTTT,16,-,TRBV5-1,TRBD1,TRBJ1-5
CASSPAGGNEKLFF,TGTGCCAGCTCACCCGCAGGGGGCAATGAAAAACTGTTTTTT,14,-,TRBV18,TRBD1,TRBJ1-4
CASSKDTGTSNEQFF,TGTGCCAGCAGTAAAGACACCGGGACATCCAATGAGCAGTTCTTC,15,-,TRBV27,-,TRBJ2-1
CASSPSFSTGELFF,TGTGCCAGCTCACCATCATTTAGCACCGGGGAGCTGTTTTTT,14,-,TRBV18,-,TRBJ2-2
CASSLSPGGYTF,TGTGCCAGCAGTTTATCCCCAGGGGGCTACACCTTC,12,few,TRBV28,-,TRBJ1-2
CASSSQGYEQYF,TGTGCCAGCAGCTCACAGGGCTACGAGCAGTACTTC,12,few,TRBV7-2,-,TRBJ2-7
CASSSQSPVNQPQHF,TGTGCCAGCAGTTCACAGAGCCCAGTAAATCAGCCCCAGCATTTT,15,-,TRBV6-6,-,TRBJ1-5
CASNSNQPQHF,TGTGCCAGTAATAGCAATCAGCCCCAGCATTTT,11,-,TRBV28,-,TRBJ1-5
CASSLAVGPYEQYF,TGCGCCAGCAGCTTGGCAGTGGGCCCCTACGAGCAGTACTTC,14,few,TRBV5-1,-,TRBJ2-7
CASKGLAGDQETQYF,TGTGCCAGCAAAGGACTAGCGGGAGACCAAGAGACCCAGTACTTC,15,-,TRBV2,TRBD2,TRBJ2-5
CASSIDGGGTIYEQYF,TGTGCCAGTAGTATAGATGGAGGCGGGACCATTTACGAGCAGTACTTC,16,once,TRBV19,-,TRBJ2-7
CASSRLAGVNEQFF,TGTGCCAGCAGCCGACTAGCGGGAGTTAATGAGCAGTTCTTC,14,-,TRBV2,TRBD2,TRBJ2-1
CASSRRPDRDGYTF,TGTGCCAGCAGCCGACGGCCGGACAGGGACGGCTACACCTTC,14,many,TRBV27,TRBD1,TRBJ1-2
CASSTGQGAFYEQYF,TGTGCCAGCAGCACCGGACAGGGAGCATTTTACGAGCAGTACTTC,15,-,TRBV7-2,TRBD1,TRBJ2-7
CASSLDWAYEQYF,TGTGCCAGCAGCTTAGACTGGGCCTACGAGCAGTACTTC,13,-,TRBV7-9,-,TRBJ2-7
CAISDPRAGNTIYF,TGTGCCATCAGTGACCCTCGGGCTGGAAACACCATATATTTT,14,many,TRBV10-3,-,TRBJ1-3
CASSLAGTGPYEQYF,TGTGCCAGCAGCTTAGCGGGGACGGGACCCTACGAGCAGTACTTC,15,-,TRBV7-2,-,TRBJ2-7
CASSELYGDQPQHF,TGTGCCAGCAGTGAATTGTACGGGGATCAGCCCCAGCATTTT,14,few,TRBV2,-,TRBJ1-5
CASSVDPLPKREGSTDTQYF,TGTGCCAGCAGCGTAGATCCCCTCCCTAAGCGGGAGGGATCCACAGATACGCAGTATTTT,20,-,TRBV9,TRBD2,TRBJ2-3
CATSSRAGVSYEQYF,TGTGCCACCAGCAGTAGAGCGGGAGTGTCGTACGAGCAGTACTTC,15,-,TRBV15,TRBD2,TRBJ2-7
CASGGGTRIYEQYF,TGTGCCAGCGGTGGGGGCACTAGAATTTACGAGCAGTACTTC,14,few,TRBV2,-,TRBJ2-7
CASSRPGQGVTTAFF,TGTGCCAGCAGCCGACCGGGACAGGGGGTTACCACAGCTTTCTTT,15,-,TRBV5-4,TRBD1,TRBJ1-1
CASSPDRNGNTIYF,TGCGCCAGCAGTCCGGACAGGAATGGAAACACCATATATTTT,14,few,TRBV10-1,TRBD1,TRBJ1-3
CASSSTSGRPRTTHNEQFF,TGTGCCAGCAGCTCCACCTCCGGTCGGCCGAGAACTACCCACAATGAGCAGTTCTTC,19,-,TRBV7-2,-,TRBJ2-1
CASSRGQGNGYTF,TGCGCCAGCAGCCGAGGACAGGGCAATGGCTACACCTTC,13,-,TRBV5-1,TRBD1,TRBJ1-2
CASISGTPTNEKLFF,TGTGCCAGCATTTCGGGGACACCAACTAATGAAAAACTGTTTTTT,15,-,TRBV28,-,TRBJ1-4